This TCR beta chain was obtained from a study of cytomegalovirus exposure and HLA in healthy donors. Trimming took off 4 bases at V and 7 bases at J, with 31 bases between the two ends. The CDR3 is 19 amino acids. PCR was performed using 60 Vbeta and 13 Jbeta primers. Here immunoSEQ multiplex PCR was the method, and the copy in TCRdb shows in-frame clones only, minus some. The sample contains under 150,000 clones, 80% to 90% of which appear only once. The clonotype was recovered from a woman aged 40 to 50 in good health and CMV-seropositive. The chain recombines TRBV23-1 with TRBJ1-2; D ambiguous. TRBV23-1 is filed as an ORF, its function uncertain. The sample comprised PBMCs. The CDR3: CASSPCREQPMCPSLGYTF. The DNA of the CDR3 is TGCGCCAGCAGTCCTTGTCGGGAGCAACCTATGTGTCCGAGTCTTGGCTACACCTTC.